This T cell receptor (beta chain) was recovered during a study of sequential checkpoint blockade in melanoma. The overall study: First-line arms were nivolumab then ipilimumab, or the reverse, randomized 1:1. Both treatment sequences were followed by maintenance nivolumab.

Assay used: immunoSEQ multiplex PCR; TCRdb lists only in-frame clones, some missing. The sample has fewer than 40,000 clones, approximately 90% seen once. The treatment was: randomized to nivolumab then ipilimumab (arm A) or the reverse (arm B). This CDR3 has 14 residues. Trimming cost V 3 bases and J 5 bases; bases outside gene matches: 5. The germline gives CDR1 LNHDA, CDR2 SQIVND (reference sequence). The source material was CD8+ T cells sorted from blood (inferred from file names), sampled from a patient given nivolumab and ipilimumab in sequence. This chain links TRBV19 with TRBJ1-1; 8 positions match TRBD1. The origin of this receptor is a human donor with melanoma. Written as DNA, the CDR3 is TGTGCCAGTAGTATGCAGGGGGCAGGAACTGAAGCTTTCTTT. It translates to CASSMQGAGTEAFF. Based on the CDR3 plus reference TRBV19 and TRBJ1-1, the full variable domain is DGGITQSPKYLFRKEGQNVTLSCEQNLNHDAMYWYRQDPGQGLRLIYYSQIVNDFQKGDIAEGYSVSREKKESFPLTVTSAQKNPTAFYLCASSMQGAGTEAFFGQGTRLTVV.